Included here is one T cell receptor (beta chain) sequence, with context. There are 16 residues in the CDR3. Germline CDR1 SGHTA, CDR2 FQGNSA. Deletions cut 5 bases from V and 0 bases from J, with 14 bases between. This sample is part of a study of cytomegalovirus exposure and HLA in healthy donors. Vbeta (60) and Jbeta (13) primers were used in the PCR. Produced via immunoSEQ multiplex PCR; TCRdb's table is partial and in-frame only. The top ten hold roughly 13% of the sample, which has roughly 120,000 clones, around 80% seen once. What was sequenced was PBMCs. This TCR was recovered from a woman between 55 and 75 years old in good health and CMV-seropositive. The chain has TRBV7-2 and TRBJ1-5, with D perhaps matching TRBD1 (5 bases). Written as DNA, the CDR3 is TGTGCCAGCAGCCTCACCGGGGGTATTAGCAATCAGCCCCAGCATTTT. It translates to CASSLTGGISNQPQHF.